One and the same sample provided the 10 T cell receptor beta chains below, sequenced in a study of blood T cell repertoires in COVID-19. Assay: immunoSEQ multiplex PCR; the TCRdb copy retains only in-frame clones and omits some. The table has 120,000 or so clones, approximately 80% seen once. Input material: peripheral blood. These receptor sequences come from a human donor in a cohort sampled during active COVID-19.

On this clone: At one boundary the junction diverges from the germline segment, which might be a read error. The gene calls are TRBV5-6 and TRBJ1-1, with 9 bases that match TRBD1. The CDR3 has 14 residues. CDR1 is SGHDT, CDR2 YYEEEE, per germline. The DNA of the CDR3 is TGTGCCAGCAGTTTGGGACAGGGTTTTACTGAAGCTTTCTTT. Translation gives CASSLGQGFTEAFF.

The CDR3 DNA follows: TGTGCCATCAGTGGCAGAGGGGGCGGGGAGACCCAGTACTTC. Protein: CAISGRGGGETQYF. The genes are TRBV10-3 and TRBJ2-5; 7 bases are shared with TRBD1. This CDR3 contains 14 residues. CDR1 is ENHRY, CDR2 SYGVKD, per germline. The trim removed 4 bases at V and 5 bases at J, leaving 7 bases unmatched.

This chain joins TRBV19 and TRBJ2-3; D ambiguous. Trimming shortened V by 4 bases and J by 1 base, and 6 bases separated the two germline ends. CDR3 size: 13 residues. Germline V gives CDR1 LNHDA, CDR2 SQIVND (reference sequence). The CDR3 sequence: CASSSLGTDTQYF. The DNA for the CDR3 is TGTGCCAGTAGTAGTCTTGGCACAGATACGCAGTATTTT.

This clone was observed a single time. J is TRBJ1-5 and V is TRBV28, with D possibly being TRBD1 (5 bases). This CDR3 contains 12 residues. Trimming shortened V by 5 bases and J by 7 bases, and 9 bases separated the two germline ends. CDR1 and CDR2 (germline): MDHEN, SYDVKM. The DNA for the CDR3 is TGTGCCAGCAGTGTGACAGACCAGCCCCAGCATTTT. Its translation: CASSVTDQPQHF.

The V and J genes are TRBV7-9 and TRBJ1-1; D is uncertain. This CDR3 region has 14 residues. Germline CDR1 SEHNR, CDR2 FQNEAQ (reference sequence). The V end was cut by 1 base, the J end by 0 bases, with 6 bases between. The CDR3 loop reads CASSLGAMNTEAFF. As DNA, the CDR3 is TGTGCCAGCAGCTTAGGGGCCATGAACACTGAAGCTTTCTTT. Variable domain in full (rest from reference TRBV7-9 and TRBJ1-1): DTGVSQNPRHKITKRGQNVTFRCDPISEHNRLYWYRQTLGQGPEFLTYFQNEAQLEKSRLLSDRFSAERPKGSFSTLEIQRTEQGDSAMYLCASSLGAMNTEAFFGQGTRLTVV.

In this sample, this clone turned up once. V usage is TRBV10-1 and J usage is TRBJ2-5, with D possibly matching TRBD1 (6 bases). The CDR3 spans 14 residues. CDR1 is WNHNN and CDR2 is SYGVQD in the germline V gene (reference sequence). With 3 bases removed from V and 1 base from J, the gap between germline ends came to 9 bases. The CDR3 nucleotides read TGCGCCAGCAGTGACTCAGGGGCCCAAGAGACCCAGTACTTC. Protein: CASSDSGAQETQYF.

This chain connects TRBV4-3 to TRBJ2-2, with 13 bases aligning to TRBD2. The trim removed 1 base at V and 5 bases at J, leaving 13 bases unmatched. Germline V lookup: CDR1 LGHNA, CDR2 YSLEER. The CDR3 has 20 residues. In DNA form, the CDR3 reads TGCGCCAGCAGCCAAGTATGGTTGTGGGGGACTAGCGGGGAAACCGGGGAGCTGTTTTTT. Its protein product is CASSQVWLWGTSGETGELFF.

V is TRBV2 and J is TRBJ1-6; the D gene is possibly TRBD1 (6 bases). Trimming removed 3 bases at V and 10 bases at J, with 13 bases between. From germline, CDR1 is SNHLY and CDR2 FYNNEI. The CDR3 extends over 14 amino acids. CDR3 protein: CASSDQGSGSPLHF. The CDR3 DNA reads as TGTGCCAGCAGTGACCAGGGGAGCGGCTCACCCCTCCACTTT.

The chain is built from TRBV6-2 or TRBV6-3 and TRBJ2-3; weak D call: TRBD1 (6 bases). Looked up from germline, CDR1 is MNHEY and CDR2 is SVGEGT. V was clipped by 7 bases and J by 3 bases, with 17 bases between them. CDR3 length: 15 amino acids. In DNA, the CDR3 is TGTGCCAGCACCCCACTGGGACAACTGACAGATACGCAGTATTTT. Amino acid sequence: CASTPLGQLTDTQYF.

The rearrangement uses TRBV5-8 and TRBJ2-5; 13 bases are a match to TRBD2. CDR1 is SGHTS and CDR2 is YDEGEE in the germline V gene. There are 16 residues in the CDR3. Unmatched junction bases numbered 5, after V lost 2 bases and J lost 4 bases. CDR3 DNA sequence: TGTGCCAGCAGCTTAGGGACTAGCGGGGAAGTAGAGACCCAGTACTTC. It codes for CASSLGTSGEVETQYF. The entire variable domain, with the rest obtained from reference TRBV5-8 and TRBJ2-5, is as follows: EAGVTQSPTHLIKTRGQQATLRCSPISGHTSVYWYQQALGLGLQFLLWYDEGEERNRGNFPPRFSGRQFPNYSSELNVNALELEDSALYLCASSLGTSGEVETQYFGPGTRLLVL.